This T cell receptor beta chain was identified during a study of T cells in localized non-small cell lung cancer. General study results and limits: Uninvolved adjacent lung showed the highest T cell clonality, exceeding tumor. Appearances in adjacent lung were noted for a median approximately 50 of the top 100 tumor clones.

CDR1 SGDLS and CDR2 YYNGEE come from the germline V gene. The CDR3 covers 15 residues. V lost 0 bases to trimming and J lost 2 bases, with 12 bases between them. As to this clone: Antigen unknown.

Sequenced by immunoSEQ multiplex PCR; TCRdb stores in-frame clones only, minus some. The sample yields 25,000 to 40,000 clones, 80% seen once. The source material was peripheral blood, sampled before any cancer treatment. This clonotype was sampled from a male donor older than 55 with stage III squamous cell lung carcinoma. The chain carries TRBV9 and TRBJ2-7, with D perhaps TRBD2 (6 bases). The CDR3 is CASSVGRAGPYEQYF. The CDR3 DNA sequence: TGTGCCAGCAGCGTAGGTCGAGCGGGCCCCTACGAGCAGTACTTC.